This TCR beta chain was identified in a study of CD8 T cells in Susac syndrome. This clonotype came up once. Germline-derived CDR1 and CDR2 are KGHSH and LQKENI. There are 15 residues in the CDR3. The V and J ends lost 3 bases and 5 bases, in that order; junction bases with no gene match: 8. Reverse transcription used about 0.45 to 1 ug RNA and random hexamers. TCRdb ran MiXCR on the immunoSEQ multiplex PCR reads and lists one entry per CDR3 protein. The sample holds roughly 200,000 distinct CDR3 sequences, about 95% seen once. This clonotype was obtained from a human donor in good health. Sequenced material: CD4+ T cells from PBMCs. The chain is built from TRBV18 and TRBJ1-1; 8 bases align to TRBD1. CDR3 bases: TGTGCCAGCTCACCGGATTCGACAGGGGCTACTGAAGCTTTCTTT. Translated: CASSPDSTGATEAFF. Supplemented by reference TRBV18 and TRBJ1-1, the full variable domain reads NAGVMQNPRHLVRRRGQEARLRCSPMKGHSHVYWYRQLPEEGLKFMVYLQKENIIDESGMPKERFSAEFPKEGPSILRIQQVVRGDSAAYFCASSPDSTGATEAFFGQGTRLTVV.